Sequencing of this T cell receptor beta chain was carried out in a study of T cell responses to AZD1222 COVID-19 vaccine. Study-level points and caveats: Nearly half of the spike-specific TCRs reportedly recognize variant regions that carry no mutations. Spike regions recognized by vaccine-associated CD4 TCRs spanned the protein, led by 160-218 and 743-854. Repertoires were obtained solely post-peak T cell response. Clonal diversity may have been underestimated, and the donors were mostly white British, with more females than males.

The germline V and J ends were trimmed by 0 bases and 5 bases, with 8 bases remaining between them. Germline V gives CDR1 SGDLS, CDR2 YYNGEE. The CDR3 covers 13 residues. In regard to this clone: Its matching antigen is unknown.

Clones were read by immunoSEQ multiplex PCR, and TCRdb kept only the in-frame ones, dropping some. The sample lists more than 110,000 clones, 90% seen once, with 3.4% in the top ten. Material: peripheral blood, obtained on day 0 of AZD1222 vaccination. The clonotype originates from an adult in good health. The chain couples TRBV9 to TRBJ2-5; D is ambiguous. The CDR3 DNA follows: TGTGCCAGCAGCGTAGTGCCTCGGGAGACCCAGTACTTC. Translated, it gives CASSVVPRETQYF.